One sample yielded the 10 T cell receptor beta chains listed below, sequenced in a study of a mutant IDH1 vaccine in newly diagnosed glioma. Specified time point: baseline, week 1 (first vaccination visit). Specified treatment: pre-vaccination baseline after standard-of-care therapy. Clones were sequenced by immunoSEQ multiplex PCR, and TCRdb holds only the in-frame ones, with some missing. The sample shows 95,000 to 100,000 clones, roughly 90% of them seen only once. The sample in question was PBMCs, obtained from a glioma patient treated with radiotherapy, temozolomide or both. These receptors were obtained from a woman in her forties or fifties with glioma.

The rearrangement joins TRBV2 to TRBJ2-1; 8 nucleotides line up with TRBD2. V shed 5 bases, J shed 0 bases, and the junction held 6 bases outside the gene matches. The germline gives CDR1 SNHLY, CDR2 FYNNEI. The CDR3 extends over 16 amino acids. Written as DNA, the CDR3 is TGTGCCAGCAGTTCCTCGAGCGGGAGCTCCTACAATGAGCAGTTCTTC. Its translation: CASSSSSGSSYNEQFF.

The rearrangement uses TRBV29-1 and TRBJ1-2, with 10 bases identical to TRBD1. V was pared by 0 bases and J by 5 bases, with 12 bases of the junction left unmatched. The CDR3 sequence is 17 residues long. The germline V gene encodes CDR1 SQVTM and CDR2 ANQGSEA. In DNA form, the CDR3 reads TGCAGCGTTGAAGATTTTGCTTCGACAGGGGGCGGTTATGGCTACACCTTC. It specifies CSVEDFASTGGGYGYTF.

This chain's CDR3 is CASITYRGAWSNQPQHF. The CDR3 DNA reads TGTGCCAGCATCACATACCGGGGCGCCTGGAGCAATCAGCCCCAGCATTTT. The chain employs TRBV28 and TRBJ1-5; possible D gene TRBD1, 5 bases. CDR1 and CDR2 from the germline V gene are MDHEN and SYDVKM. V was cut by 7 bases and J by 1 base, with 20 bases left in between. The CDR3 sequence is 17 residues long.

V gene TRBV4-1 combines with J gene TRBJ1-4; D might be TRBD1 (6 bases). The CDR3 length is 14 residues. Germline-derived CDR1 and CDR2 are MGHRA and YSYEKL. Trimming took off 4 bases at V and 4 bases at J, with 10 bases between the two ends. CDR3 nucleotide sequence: TGCGCCAGCAGCCTAGACAGGAGTAATGAAAAACTGTTTTTT. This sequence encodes CASSLDRSNEKLFF.

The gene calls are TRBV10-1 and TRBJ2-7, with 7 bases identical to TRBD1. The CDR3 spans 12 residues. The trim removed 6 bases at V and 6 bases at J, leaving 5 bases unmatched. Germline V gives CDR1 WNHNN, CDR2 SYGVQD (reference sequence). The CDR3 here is CASSPGGSEQYF. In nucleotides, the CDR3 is TGCGCCAGCAGCCCAGGGGGATCCGAGCAGTACTTC.

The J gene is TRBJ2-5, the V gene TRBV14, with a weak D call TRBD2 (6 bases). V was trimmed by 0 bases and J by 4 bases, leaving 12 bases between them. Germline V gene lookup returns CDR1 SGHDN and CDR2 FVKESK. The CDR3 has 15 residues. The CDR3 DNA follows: TGTGCCAGCAGCCAAGACGGGGGTCGGTTAGAGACCCAGTACTTC. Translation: CASSQDGGRLETQYF.

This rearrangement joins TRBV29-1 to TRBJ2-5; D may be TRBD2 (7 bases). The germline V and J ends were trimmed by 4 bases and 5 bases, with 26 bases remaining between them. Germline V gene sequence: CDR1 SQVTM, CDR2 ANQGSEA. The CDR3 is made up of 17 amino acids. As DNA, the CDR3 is TGCAGCGTTGCAATGACCCTAGGGGGGGGATTGAGGGAGACCCAGTACTTC. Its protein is CSVAMTLGGGLRETQYF.

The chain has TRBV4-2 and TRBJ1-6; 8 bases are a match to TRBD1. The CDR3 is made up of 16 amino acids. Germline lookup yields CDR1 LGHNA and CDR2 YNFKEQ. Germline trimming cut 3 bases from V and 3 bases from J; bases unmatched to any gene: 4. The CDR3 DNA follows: TGTGCCAGCAGCCATTCTACAGGGGGCTATAATTCACCCCTCCACTTT. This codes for CASSHSTGGYNSPLHF.

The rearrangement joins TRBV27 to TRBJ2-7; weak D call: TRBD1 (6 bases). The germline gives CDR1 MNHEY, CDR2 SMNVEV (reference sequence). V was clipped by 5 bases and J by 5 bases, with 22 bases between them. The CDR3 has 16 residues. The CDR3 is CASSQGSGTRIHEQYF. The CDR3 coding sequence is TGTGCCAGCAGTCAGGGGTCGGGGACAAGGATACACGAGCAGTACTTC.

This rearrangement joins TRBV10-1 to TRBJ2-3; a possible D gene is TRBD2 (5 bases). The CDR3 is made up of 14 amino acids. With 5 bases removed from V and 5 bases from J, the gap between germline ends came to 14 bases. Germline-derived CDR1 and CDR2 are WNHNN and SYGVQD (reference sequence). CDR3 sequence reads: CASSILSRGDTQYF. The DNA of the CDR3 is TGCGCCAGCAGTATCCTTAGCCGGGGAGATACGCAGTATTTT.